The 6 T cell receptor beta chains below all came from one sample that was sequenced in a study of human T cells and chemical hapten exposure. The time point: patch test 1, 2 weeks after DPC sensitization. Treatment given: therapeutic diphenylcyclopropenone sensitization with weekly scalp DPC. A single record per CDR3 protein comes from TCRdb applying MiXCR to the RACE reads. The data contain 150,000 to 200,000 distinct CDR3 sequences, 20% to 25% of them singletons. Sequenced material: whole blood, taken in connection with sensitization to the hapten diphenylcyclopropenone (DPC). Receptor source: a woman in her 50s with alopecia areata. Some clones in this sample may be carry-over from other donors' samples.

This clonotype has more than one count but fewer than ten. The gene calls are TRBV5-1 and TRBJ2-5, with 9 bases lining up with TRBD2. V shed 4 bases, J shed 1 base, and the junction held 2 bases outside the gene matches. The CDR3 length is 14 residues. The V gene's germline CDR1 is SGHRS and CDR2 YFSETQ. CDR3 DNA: TGCGCCAGCAGCGGACTAGCGATCCAAGAGACCCAGTACTTC. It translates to CASSGLAIQETQYF.

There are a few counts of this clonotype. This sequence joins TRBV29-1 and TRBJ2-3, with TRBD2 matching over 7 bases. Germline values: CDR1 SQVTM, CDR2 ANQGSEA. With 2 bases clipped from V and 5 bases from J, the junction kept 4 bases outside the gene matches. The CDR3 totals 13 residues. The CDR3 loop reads CSVEWLAGDTQYF. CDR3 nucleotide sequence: TGCAGCGTTGAATGGTTAGCGGGAGATACGCAGTATTTT.

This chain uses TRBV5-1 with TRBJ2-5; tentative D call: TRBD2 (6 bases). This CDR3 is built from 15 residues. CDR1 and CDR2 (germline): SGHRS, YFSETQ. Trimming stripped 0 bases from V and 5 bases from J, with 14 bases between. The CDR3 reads CASSLGPGVRETQYF. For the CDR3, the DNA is TGCGCCAGCAGCTTGGGGCCGGGGGTCCGGGAGACCCAGTACTTC.

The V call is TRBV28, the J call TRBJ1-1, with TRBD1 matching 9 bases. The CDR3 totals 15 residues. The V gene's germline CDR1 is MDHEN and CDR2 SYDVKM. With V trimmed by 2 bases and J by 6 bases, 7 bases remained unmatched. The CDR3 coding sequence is TGTGCCAGCAGTTTAATACAGGGGGCGATGGCTGAAGCTTTCTTT. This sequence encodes CASSLIQGAMAEAFF.

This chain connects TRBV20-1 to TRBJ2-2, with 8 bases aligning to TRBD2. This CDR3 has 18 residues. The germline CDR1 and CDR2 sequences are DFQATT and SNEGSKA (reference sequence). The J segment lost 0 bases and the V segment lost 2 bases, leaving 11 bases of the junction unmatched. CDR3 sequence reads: CSARRPFTSGANTGELFF. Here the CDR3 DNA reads TGCAGTGCTAGACGACCCTTCACTAGCGGAGCGAACACCGGGGAGCTGTTTTTT.

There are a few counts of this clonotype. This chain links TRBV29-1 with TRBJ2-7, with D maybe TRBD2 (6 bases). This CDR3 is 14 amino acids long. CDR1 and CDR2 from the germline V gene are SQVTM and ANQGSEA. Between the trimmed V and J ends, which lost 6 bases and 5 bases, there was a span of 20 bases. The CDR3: CSVPGSGRGHEQYF. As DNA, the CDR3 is TGCAGCGTCCCCGGTAGCGGTAGAGGCCACGAGCAGTACTTC.